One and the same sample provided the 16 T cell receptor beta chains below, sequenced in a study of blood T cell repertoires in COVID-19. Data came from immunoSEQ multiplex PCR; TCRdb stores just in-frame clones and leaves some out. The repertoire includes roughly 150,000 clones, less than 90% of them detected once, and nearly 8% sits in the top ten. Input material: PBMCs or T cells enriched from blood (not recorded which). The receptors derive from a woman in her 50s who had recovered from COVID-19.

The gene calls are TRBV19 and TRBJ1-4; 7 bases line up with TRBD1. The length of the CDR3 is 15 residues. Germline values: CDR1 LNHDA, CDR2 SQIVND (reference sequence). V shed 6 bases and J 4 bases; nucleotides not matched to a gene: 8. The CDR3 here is CASRRDSGHNEKLFF. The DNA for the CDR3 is TGTGCCAGTAGAAGGGACAGCGGCCATAATGAAAAACTGTTTTTT.

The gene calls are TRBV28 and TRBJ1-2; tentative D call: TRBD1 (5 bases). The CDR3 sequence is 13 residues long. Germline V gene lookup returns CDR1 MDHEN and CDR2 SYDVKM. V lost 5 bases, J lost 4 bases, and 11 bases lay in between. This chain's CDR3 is CASSTLGGYGYTF. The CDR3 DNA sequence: TGTGCCAGCAGTACACTCGGGGGCTATGGCTACACCTTC.

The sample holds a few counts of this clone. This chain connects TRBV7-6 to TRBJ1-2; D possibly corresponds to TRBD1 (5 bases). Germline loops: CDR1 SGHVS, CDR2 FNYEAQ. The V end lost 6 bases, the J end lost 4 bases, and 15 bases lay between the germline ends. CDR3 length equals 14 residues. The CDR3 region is CASRPADSLYGYTF. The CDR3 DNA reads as TGTGCCAGCAGACCCGCAGACAGCCTCTATGGCTACACCTTC.

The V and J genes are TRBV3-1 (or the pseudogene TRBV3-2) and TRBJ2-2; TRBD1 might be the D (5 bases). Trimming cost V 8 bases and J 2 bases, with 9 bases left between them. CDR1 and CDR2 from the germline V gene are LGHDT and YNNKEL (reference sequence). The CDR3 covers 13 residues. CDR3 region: CASRTPNTGELFF. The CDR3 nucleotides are TGTGCCAGCCGGACACCCAACACCGGGGAGCTGTTTTTT.

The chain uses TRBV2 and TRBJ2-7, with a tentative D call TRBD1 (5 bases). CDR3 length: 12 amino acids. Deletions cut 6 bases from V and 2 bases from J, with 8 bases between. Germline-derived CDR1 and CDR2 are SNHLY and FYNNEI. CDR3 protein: CASRRQTYEQYF. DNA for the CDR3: TGTGCCAGCAGAAGACAGACCTACGAGCAGTACTTC. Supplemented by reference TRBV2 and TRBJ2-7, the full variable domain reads EPEVTQTPSHQVTQMGQEVILRCVPISNHLYFYWYRQILGQKVEFLVSFYNNEISEKSEIFDDQFSVERPDGSNFTLKIRSTKLEDSAMYFCASRRQTYEQYFGPGTRLTVT.

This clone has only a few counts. This CDR3 reads CASSLTNQNSPLHF. CDR3 nucleotides: TGTGCCAGCAGCCTCACTAACCAGAATTCACCCCTCCACTTT. The chain employs TRBV3-1 (or the pseudogene TRBV3-2) and TRBJ1-6; D remains ambiguous. The germline V and J ends were trimmed by 4 bases and 7 bases, with 11 bases remaining between them. Germline assignment: CDR1 LGHDT and CDR2 YNNKEL (reference sequence). The CDR3 covers 14 residues.

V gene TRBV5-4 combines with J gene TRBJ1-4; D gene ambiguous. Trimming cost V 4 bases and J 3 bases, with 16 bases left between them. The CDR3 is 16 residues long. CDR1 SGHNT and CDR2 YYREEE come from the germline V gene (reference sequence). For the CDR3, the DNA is TGTGCCAGCAGCGTTCCGACCGGAGGGTCTAATGAAAAACTGTTTTTT. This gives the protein CASSVPTGGSNEKLFF.

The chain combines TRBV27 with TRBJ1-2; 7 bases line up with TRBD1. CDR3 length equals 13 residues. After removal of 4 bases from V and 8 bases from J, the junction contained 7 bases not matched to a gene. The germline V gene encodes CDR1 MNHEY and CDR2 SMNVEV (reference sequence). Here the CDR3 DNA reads TGTGCCAGCAGTTACCGACAGGGAGGAGGCTACACCTTC. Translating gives CASSYRQGGGYTF.

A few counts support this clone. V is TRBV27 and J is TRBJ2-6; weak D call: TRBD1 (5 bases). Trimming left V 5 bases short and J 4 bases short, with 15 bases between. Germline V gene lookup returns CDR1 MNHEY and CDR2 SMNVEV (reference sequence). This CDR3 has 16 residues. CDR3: CASSPAGRTGANVLTF. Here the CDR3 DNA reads TGTGCCAGCAGTCCGGCAGGGCGAACGGGGGCCAACGTCCTGACTTTC. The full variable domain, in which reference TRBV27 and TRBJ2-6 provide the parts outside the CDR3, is EAQVTQNPRYLITVTGKKLTVTCSQNMNHEYMSWYRQDPGLGLRQIYYSMNVEVTDKGDVPEGYKVSRKEKRNFPLILESPSPNQTSLYFCASSPAGRTGANVLTFGAGSRLTVL.

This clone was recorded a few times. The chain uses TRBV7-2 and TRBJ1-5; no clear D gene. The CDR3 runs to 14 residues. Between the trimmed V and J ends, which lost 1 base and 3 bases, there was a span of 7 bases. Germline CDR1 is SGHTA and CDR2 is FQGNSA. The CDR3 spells CASSLGAANQPQHF. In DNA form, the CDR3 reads TGTGCCAGCAGCTTAGGGGCCGCCAATCAGCCCCAGCATTTT. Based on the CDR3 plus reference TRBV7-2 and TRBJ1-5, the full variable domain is GAGVSQSPSNKVTEKGKDVELRCDPISGHTALYWYRQSLGQGLEFLIYFQGNSAPDKSGLPSDRFSAERTGGSVSTLTIQRTQQEDSAVYLCASSLGAANQPQHFGDGTRLSIL.

CDR3: CASSTGGPTEAFF. CDR3 in DNA: TGCGCCAGCAGCACAGGGGGCCCCACTGAAGCTTTCTTT. The rearrangement uses TRBV5-1 and TRBJ1-1; 9 nucleotides align to TRBD1. The length of the CDR3 is 13 residues. V shed 4 bases and J 4 bases; nucleotides not matched to a gene: 2. Germline CDR1 and CDR2: SGHRS and YFSETQ.

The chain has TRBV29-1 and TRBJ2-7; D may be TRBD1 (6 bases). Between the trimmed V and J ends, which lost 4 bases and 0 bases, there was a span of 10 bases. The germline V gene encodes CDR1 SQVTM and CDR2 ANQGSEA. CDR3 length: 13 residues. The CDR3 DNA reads TGCAGCGTTGTTACAGGGAGCTCCTACGAGCAGTACTTC. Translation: CSVVTGSSYEQYF.

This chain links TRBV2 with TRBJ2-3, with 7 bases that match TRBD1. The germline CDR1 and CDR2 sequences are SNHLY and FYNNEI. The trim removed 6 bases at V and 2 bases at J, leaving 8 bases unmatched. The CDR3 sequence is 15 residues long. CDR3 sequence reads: CASSRQGLYTDTQYF. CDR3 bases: TGTGCCAGCAGCCGACAGGGCTTATACACAGATACGCAGTATTTT.

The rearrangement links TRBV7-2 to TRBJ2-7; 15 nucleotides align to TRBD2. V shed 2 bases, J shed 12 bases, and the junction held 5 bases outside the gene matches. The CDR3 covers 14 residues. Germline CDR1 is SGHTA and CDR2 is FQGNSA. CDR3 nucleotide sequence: TGTGCCAGCAGCTTACCGGGACTAGCGGGAGGTTTGTACTTC. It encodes CASSLPGLAGGLYF.

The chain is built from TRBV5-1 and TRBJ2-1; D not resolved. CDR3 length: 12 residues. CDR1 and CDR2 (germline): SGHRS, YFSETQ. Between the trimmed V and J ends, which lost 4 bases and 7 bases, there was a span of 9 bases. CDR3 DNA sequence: TGCGCCAGCAGCGCCGACGGGAATGAGCAGTTCTTC. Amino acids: CASSADGNEQFF. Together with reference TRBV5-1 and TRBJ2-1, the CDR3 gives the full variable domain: KAGVTQTPRYLIKTRGQQVTLSCSPISGHRSVSWYQQTPGQGLQFLFEYFSETQRNKGNFPGRFSGRQFSNSRSEMNVSTLELGDSALYLCASSADGNEQFFGPGTRLTVL.

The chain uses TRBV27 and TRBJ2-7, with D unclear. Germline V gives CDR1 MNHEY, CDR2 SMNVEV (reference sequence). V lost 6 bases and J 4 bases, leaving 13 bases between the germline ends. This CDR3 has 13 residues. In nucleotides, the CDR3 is TGTGCCAGCAGACCGAGAAGCCTATACGAGCAGTACTTC. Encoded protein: CASRPRSLYEQYF.